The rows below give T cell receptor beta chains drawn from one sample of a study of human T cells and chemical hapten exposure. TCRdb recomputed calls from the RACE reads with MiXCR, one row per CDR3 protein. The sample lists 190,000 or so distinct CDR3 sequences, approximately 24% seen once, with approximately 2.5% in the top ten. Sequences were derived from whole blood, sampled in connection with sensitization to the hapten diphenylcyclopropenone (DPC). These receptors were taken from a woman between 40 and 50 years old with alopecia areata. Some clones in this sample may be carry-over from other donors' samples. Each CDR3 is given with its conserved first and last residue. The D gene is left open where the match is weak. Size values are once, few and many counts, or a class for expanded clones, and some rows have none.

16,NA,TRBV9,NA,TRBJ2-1,TGTGCCAGCAGCCCAACCGGGTTTATCTCCTACAATGAGCAGTTCTTC,CASSPTGFISYNEQFF
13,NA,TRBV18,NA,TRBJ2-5,TGTGCCAGCTCACCATGGGCGGAGGGGACCCAGTACTTC,CASSPWAEGTQYF
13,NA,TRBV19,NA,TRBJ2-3,TGTGCCAGTATCCGGAGGGGAGCGGATACGCAGTATTTT,CASIRRGADTQYF
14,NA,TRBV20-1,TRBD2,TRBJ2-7,TGCAGTGCCGCTAGCGGGAGCTGGACCTACGAGCAGTACTTC,CSAASGSWTYEQYF
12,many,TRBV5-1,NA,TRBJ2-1,TGCGCCAGCAGCTTGGCGGGCAATGAGCAGTTCTTC,CASSLAGNEQFF
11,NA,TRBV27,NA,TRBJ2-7,TGTGCCAGCAGTCATCAGCGCGAGCAGTACTTC,CASSHQREQYF
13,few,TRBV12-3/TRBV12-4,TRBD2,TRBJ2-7,TGTGCCAGCAGGCCCCGAGGGACTAGCGGGCTATACTTC,CASRPRGTSGLYF
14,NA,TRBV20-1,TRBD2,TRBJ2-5,TGCAGTGCTAGACCTAGCGGGAGGCGGGAGACCCAGTACTTC,CSARPSGRRETQYF
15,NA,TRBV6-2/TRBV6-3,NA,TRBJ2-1,TGTGCCAGCAGTTACCAGCGAGAGTTCTACAATGAGCAGTTCTTC,CASSYQREFYNEQFF
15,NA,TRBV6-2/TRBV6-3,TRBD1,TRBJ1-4,TGTGCCAGCAGCGGAGCGGGGACAGGGCTCGAAAAACTGTTTTTT,CASSGAGTGLEKLFF
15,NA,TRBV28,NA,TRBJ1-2,TGTGCCAGCAGCCCATCGCAAGGGGTGGGCTATGGCTACACCTTC,CASSPSQGVGYGYTF
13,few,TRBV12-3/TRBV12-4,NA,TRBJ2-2,TGTGCCAGCAGTTTCGACCCCACCGGGGAGCTGTTTTTT,CASSFDPTGELFF
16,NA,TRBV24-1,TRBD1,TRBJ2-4,TGTGCCACCAGCCGGGACAGGGTTCGCGCAGCCCTCATTCAGTACTTC,CATSRDRVRAALIQYF
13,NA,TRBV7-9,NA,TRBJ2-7,TGTGCCAGCAGCCTCCCCCCGGGGGACGAGCAGTACTTC,CASSLPPGDEQYF
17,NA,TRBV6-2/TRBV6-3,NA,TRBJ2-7,TGTGCCAGCAGTATCACCCCCCCCGGGTCGCCATCCTACGAGCAGTACTTC,CASSITPPGSPSYEQYF
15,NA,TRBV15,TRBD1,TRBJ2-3,TGTGCCACCAGGGAACAGGGGACCCCGGCAGATACGCAGTATTTT,CATREQGTPADTQYF
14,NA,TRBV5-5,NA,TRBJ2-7,TGTGCCAGCAGCTTGGTCCTGGGGTCCTACGAGCAGTACTTC,CASSLVLGSYEQYF
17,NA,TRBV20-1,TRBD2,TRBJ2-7,TGCAGTGCTAGAGATCCCTCTTTTGCGGGAGGAGGTTACGAGCAGTACTTC,CSARDPSFAGGGYEQYF
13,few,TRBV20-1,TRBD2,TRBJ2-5,TGCAGTGCTAGTCCTAGCGGAACAGAGACCCAGTACTTC,CSASPSGTETQYF
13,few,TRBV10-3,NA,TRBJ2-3,TGTGCCGCCGGAAGGGACTTGACAGATACGCAGTATTTT,CAAGRDLTDTQYF
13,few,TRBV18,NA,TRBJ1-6,TGTGCCAGCTCACCAGTAAGAGAGAATCCCCTCCACTTT,CASSPVRENPLHF
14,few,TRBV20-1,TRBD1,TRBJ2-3,TGCAGTGCTAGTGGACAGGGGGTAGCAGATACGCAGTATTTT,CSASGQGVADTQYF
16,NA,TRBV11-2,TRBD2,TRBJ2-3,TGTGCCAGCAGGGATTGGGCTAGCGGGAGGTCAGATACGCAGTATTTT,CASRDWASGRSDTQYF